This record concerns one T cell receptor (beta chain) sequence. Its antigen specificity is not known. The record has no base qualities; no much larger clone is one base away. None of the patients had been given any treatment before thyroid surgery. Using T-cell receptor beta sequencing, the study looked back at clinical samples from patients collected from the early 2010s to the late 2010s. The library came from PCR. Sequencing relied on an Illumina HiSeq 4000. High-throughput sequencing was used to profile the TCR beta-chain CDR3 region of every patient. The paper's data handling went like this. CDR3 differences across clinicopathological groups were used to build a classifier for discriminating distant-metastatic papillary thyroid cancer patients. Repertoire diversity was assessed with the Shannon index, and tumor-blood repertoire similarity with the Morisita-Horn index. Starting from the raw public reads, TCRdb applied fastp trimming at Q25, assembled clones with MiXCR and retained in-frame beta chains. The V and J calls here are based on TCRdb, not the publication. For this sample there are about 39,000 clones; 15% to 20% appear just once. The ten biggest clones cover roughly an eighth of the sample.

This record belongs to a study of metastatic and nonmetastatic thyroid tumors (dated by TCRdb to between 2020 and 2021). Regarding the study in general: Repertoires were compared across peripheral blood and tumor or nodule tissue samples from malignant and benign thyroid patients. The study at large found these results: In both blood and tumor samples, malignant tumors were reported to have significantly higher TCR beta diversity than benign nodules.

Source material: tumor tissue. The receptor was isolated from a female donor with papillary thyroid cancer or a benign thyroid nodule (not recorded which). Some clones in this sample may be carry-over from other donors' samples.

The base sequence is TGTGCCAGCAGTTTAAAGTCAGGACACTACGAGCAGTACTTC. This sequence encodes CASSLKSGHYEQYF. The V gene is TRBV28 and the J gene is TRBJ2-7, with a weak D call of TRBD1 (5 bases match). Looking up the germline V gene yields CDR1 MDHEN and CDR2 SYDVKM. V and J are truncated by 2 bases and 3 bases respectively, leaving an intervening sequence of 11 bases. The CDR3 runs 14 residues from the cysteine to the phenylalanine. Only the CDR3 DNA stays, 42 bases, in frame from base 1. Joined to the reference TRBV28 and TRBJ2-7 proteins, this CDR3 gives the full variable domain: DVKVTQSSRYLVKRTGEKVFLECVQDMDHENMFWYRQDPGLGLRLIYFSYDVKMKEKGDIPEGYSVSREKKERFSLILESASTNQTSMYLCASSLKSGHYEQYFGPGTRLTVT.